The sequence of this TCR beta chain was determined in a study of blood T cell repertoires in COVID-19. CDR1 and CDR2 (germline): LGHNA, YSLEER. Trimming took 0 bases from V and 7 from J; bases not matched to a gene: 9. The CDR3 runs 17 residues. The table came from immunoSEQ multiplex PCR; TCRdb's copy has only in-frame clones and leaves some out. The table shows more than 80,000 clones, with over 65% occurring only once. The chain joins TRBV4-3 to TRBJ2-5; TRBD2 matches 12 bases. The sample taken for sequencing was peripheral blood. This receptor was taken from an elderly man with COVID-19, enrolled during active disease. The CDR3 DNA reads TGCGCCAGCAGCCAAGATCCTGGACTAGCGGGATTCAGGACCCAGTACTTC. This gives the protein CASSQDPGLAGFRTQYF.